This T cell receptor (beta chain) was recovered during a study of control samples from healthy donors and cancer patients. Clones were sequenced by immunoSEQ multiplex PCR, and TCRdb holds only the in-frame ones, with some missing. This table holds about 130,000 clones, about 90% found once. The CDR3 has 14 amino acids. Germline lookup yields CDR1 SNHLY and CDR2 FYNNEI. V was shortened by 2 bases and J by 7 bases, with 12 bases between the two germline ends. V is TRBV2 and J is TRBJ1-5; D is possibly TRBD1 (6 bases). The TCR originated in a man in his late teens or twenties in good health. The source material was blood. The DNA of the CDR3 is TGTGCCAGCAGTGAAAGGGGGGGGCGGCAGCCCCAGCATTTT. Protein sequence: CASSERGGRQPQHF. Looking up the rest from reference TRBV2 and TRBJ1-5 gives the full variable domain: EPEVTQTPSHQVTQMGQEVILRCVPISNHLYFYWYRQILGQKVEFLVSFYNNEISEKSEIFDDQFSVERPDGSNFTLKIRSTKLEDSAMYFCASSERGGRQPQHFGDGTRLSIL.